The rows below give T cell receptor beta chains drawn from one sample of a study of T cells after yellow fever vaccination. Each CDR3 protein gets one entry after TCRdb re-called the 5' RACE reads with MiXCR. The sample includes a few hundred thousand distinct CDR3 sequences, roughly 13% of them seen just once. The material was CD4+ T cells sorted from PBMCs, obtained 45 days after the yellow fever booster vaccination. The receptor source for this set is a young man who received the YFV17D yellow fever vaccine. Both conserved end residues are part of each CDR3. D genes are given only for firm matches. Size values are once, few and many counts, or a class for expanded clones, and some rows have none.

TRBD2	TRBV30	TRBJ2-7	-	TGTGCCTGGAGGTATAGCGGGAGCCCACCCACCGAGCAGTACTTC	CAWRYSGSPPTEQYF
TRBD2	TRBV28	TRBJ2-7	-	TGTGCCAGCAGTTCGGATCCCGGGACTAGAAGTCGACAGTACTTC	CASSSDPGTRSRQYF
TRBD1	TRBV19	TRBJ2-3	-	TGTGCCAGTGGACAGGGGATCCCAGATACGCAGTATTTT	CASGQGIPDTQYF
TRBD2	TRBV5-1	TRBJ2-2	-	TGCGCCAGCAGCCCCACAGCGGGAGATGTCCGGGAGCTGTTTTTT	CASSPTAGDVRELFF
TRBD2	TRBV27	TRBJ2-7	few	TGTGCCAGCAGTCTCCGGACTAGCGGGAGAGCTTTGAGTGAGCAGTACTTC	CASSLRTSGRALSEQYF
-	TRBV20-1	TRBJ2-1	few	TGCAGTGCTAGAGAGCTTCGAGCGAAAAGCTCCTACAATGAGCAGTTCTTC	CSARELRAKSSYNEQFF
-	TRBV6-6	TRBJ2-7	few	TGTGCCAGCACCAAAATCCAGGCCTACGAGCAGTACTTC	CASTKIQAYEQYF
-	TRBV6-2/TRBV6-3	TRBJ1-4	few	TGTGCCAGCAGTTACTCGAGGTTGACGGAGGAAAAACTGTTTTTT	CASSYSRLTEEKLFF
-	TRBV7-8	TRBJ1-3	few	TGTGCCAGCAGCTTTAAGGAGGGAAACACCATATATTTT	CASSFKEGNTIYF
-	TRBV15	TRBJ1-1	-	TGTGCCACCAGCAGAGATACGGGGTTTCCCACTGAAGCTTTCTTT	CATSRDTGFPTEAFF
-	TRBV5-1	TRBJ2-7	-	TGCGCCAGCAGCTCGGGGACGGGGAAGTACGAGCAGTACTTC	CASSSGTGKYEQYF
TRBD2	TRBV27	TRBJ2-7	-	TGTGCCAGCAGTCTAGAAACTAGCGGGAGAAGTGAGCAGTACTTC	CASSLETSGRSEQYF
-	TRBV24-1	TRBJ2-1	few	TGTGCCACCAGCGGGAGTAGTTCCTACAATGAGCAGTTCTTC	CATSGSSSYNEQFF
TRBD1	TRBV18	TRBJ2-3	few	TGTGCCAGCTCACCACCCACAGGGGGCTCAGATACGCAGTATTTT	CASSPPTGGSDTQYF
-	TRBV6-5	TRBJ1-1	-	TGTGCCAGCAGTTACCGACCGGCCGGGACGGACACTGAAGCTTTCTTT	CASSYRPAGTDTEAFF
-	TRBV24-1	TRBJ2-2	few	TGTGCCACCAGCCCAGGGGTGACCGGGGAGCTGTTTTTT	CATSPGVTGELFF
-	TRBV9	TRBJ2-1	few	TGTGCCAGCAGCGTAGGCGGGGGCCTCAATGAGCAGTTCTTC	CASSVGGGLNEQFF
-	TRBV23-1	TRBJ2-1	-	TGCGCCAGCAGTCAATCGTCACCCCCTCGCTACAATGAGCAGTTCTTC	CASSQSSPPRYNEQFF
-	TRBV5-1	TRBJ1-1	few	TGCGCCAGCAGCTTGGAGGGCAGGTCCGCCACTGAAGCTTTCTTT	CASSLEGRSATEAFF
-	TRBV5-1	TRBJ2-1	-	TGCGCCAGCAGCTTTCAGGGGTTAGGTGAGCAGTTCTTC	CASSFQGLGEQFF
TRBD2	TRBV10-1	TRBJ2-2	-	TGCGCCAGCAGTGGTAGTAGCGGGAGAACCAACACCGGGGAGCTGTTTTTT	CASSGSSGRTNTGELFF
TRBD1	TRBV4-3	TRBJ2-3	few	TGCGCCAGCAGCCAAGAAAATCAGGGGGCCACAGATACGCAGTATTTT	CASSQENQGATDTQYF
-	TRBV7-2	TRBJ2-1	few	TGTGCCAGCAGCCCGCAGAATATCAATGAGCAGTTCTTC	CASSPQNINEQFF
-	TRBV11-2	TRBJ2-1	few	TGTGCCAGCAGCTTATTTTCAGGGAGCTCCTACAATGAGCAGTTCTTC	CASSLFSGSSYNEQFF
TRBD1	TRBV28	TRBJ2-1	-	TGTGCCAGCAGAGGACAGGGGGCTAGTGAGCAGTTCTTC	CASRGQGASEQFF
-	TRBV7-2	TRBJ2-5	-	TGTGCCAGCAGCTTGGGGCAGCTCCCAGAGACCCAGTACTTC	CASSLGQLPETQYF
TRBD2	TRBV25-1	TRBJ2-5	-	TGTGCCAGCAGTGTCCCAGGGACTAGGGAGACCCAGTACTTC	CASSVPGTRETQYF
-	TRBV29-1	TRBJ2-5	many	TGCAGCGTCACCAAGCACAGGCAAGAGACCCAGTACTTC	CSVTKHRQETQYF
TRBD2	TRBV9	TRBJ2-5	few	TGTGCCAGCAGTGAGGGGAGCGGGAGGGGGAGAGGGCCCGTACAAGAGACCCAGTACTTC	CASSEGSGRGRGPVQETQYF
TRBD2	TRBV15	TRBJ2-7	few	TGTGCCACCAGCAGAGTCGGGACTAGTCGGTTCCAAGAGCAGTACTTC	CATSRVGTSRFQEQYF
-	TRBV20-1	TRBJ2-2	-	TGCAGTGCTAGAGATAAGGGCGCGGGGGAGCTGTTTTTT	CSARDKGAGELFF
-	TRBV12-3/TRBV12-4	TRBJ2-1	-	TGTGCCAGCACTCCAGGAAGTGAGCAGTTCTTC	CASTPGSEQFF
-	TRBV7-2	TRBJ2-3	-	TGTGCCAGCAGCAGGCGCGGGACATACACAGATACGCAGTATTTT	CASSRRGTYTDTQYF
TRBD2	TRBV11-2	TRBJ2-3	few	TGTGCCAGCAGCGGACTAGCGGGAGGGCCTCTTAGCACAGATACGCAGTATTTT	CASSGLAGGPLSTDTQYF
-	TRBV7-3	TRBJ2-4	few	TGTGCCAGCAGCTTCGACAGGGAGGACATTCAGTACTTC	CASSFDREDIQYF
-	TRBV5-1	TRBJ2-2	many	TGCGCCAGCAGCTTGGACGGGGGATCGAACACCGGGGAGCTGTTTTTT	CASSLDGGSNTGELFF